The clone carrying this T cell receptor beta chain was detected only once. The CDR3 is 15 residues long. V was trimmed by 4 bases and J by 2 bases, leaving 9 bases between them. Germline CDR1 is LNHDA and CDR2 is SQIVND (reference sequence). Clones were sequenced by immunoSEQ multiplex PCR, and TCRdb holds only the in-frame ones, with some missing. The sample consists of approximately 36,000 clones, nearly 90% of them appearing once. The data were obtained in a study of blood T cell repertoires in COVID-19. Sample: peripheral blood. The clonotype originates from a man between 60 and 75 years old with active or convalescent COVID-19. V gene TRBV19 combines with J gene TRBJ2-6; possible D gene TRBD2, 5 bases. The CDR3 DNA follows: TGTGCCAGTAGTAGTACTAGGACTGGGGCCAACGTCCTGACTTTC. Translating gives CASSSTRTGANVLTF.